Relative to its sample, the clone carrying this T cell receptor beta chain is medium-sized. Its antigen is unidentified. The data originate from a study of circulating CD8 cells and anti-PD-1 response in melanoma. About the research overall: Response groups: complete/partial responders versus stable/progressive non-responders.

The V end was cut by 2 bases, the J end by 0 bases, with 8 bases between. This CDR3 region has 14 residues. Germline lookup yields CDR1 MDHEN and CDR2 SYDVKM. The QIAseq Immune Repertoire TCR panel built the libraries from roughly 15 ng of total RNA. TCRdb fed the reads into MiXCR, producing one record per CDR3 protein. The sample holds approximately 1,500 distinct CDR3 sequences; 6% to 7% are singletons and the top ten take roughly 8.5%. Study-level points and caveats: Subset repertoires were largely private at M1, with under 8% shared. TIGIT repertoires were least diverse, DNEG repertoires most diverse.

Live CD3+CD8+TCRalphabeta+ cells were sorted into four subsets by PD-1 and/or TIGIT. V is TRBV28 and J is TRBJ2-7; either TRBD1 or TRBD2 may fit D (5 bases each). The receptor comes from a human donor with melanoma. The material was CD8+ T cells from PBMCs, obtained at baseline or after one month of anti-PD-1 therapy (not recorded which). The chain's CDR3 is CASSLEGISYEQYF. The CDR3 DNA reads TGTGCCAGCAGTTTAGAGGGGATCTCCTACGAGCAGTACTTC.